This entry features one TCR beta chain sequence. The germline V gene has CDR1 SGHRS and CDR2 YFSETQ. The V end was cut by 2 bases, the J end by 2 bases, with 11 bases between. This CDR3 contains 14 residues. Method: immunoSEQ multiplex PCR; TCRdb's copy keeps in-frame clones and lacks some. This table holds about 150,000 clones, around 74% found once. The sample originates from a study of blood T cell repertoires in COVID-19. Study context: Sample material is recorded as cDNA or gDNA derived from T cells, B-cell-depleted T cells, or PBMCs.

The TCR comes from a woman of 80 years or more with acute or convalescent COVID-19. The specimen sequenced was peripheral blood. This chain connects TRBV5-1 to TRBJ2-7; TRBD1 is a possible D gene (5 bases). Written as DNA, the CDR3 is TGCGCCAGCAGCTTTGATCGACAGCCCTACGAGCAGTACTTC. Protein sequence: CASSFDRQPYEQYF.